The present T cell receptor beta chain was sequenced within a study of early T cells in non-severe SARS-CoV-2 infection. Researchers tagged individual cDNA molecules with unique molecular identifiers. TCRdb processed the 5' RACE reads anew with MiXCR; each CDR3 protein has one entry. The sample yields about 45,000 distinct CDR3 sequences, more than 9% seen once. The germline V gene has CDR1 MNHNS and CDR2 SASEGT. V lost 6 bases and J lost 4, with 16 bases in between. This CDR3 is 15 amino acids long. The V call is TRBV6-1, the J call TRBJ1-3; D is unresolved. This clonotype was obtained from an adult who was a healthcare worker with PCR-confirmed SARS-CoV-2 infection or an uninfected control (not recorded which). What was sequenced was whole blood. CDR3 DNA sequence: TGTGCCAGCAGAGCGAACGCCGGCAGGGGAAACACCATATATTTT. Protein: CASRANAGRGNTIYF.